A selection of T cell receptor beta chains follows, all from one sample in a study of T cell responses to AZD1222 COVID-19 vaccine. Libraries were prepared by immunoSEQ multiplex PCR; TCRdb keeps only in-frame clonotypes and omits some of them. The sample lists 150,000 to 200,000 clones; around 92% were seen once. Material: peripheral blood, obtained 28 days after the second AZD1222 dose. These receptors came from an adult who received the AZD1222 COVID-19 vaccine. Both conserved end residues are part of each CDR3. The D gene is left open where the match is weak.

d_gene	v_gene	len	j_gene	CDR3nt	CDR3aa
NA	TRBV25-1	15	TRBJ1-6	TGTGCCAGCAGTGACGAGAGCGCCTATAATTCACCCCTCCACTTT	CASSDESAYNSPLHF
NA	TRBV7-2	15	TRBJ1-6	TGTGCCAGCAGCTTGGGGGGCGTAGGGAATTCACCCCTCCACTTT	CASSLGGVGNSPLHF
NA	TRBV27	16	TRBJ2-7	TGTGCCAGCAGTTTAAGTCCCTGGCAGGCGCGCTACGAGCAGTACTTC	CASSLSPWQARYEQYF
TRBD1	TRBV29-1	12	TRBJ2-1	TGCAGCGTACCGACAGGGGGCTACGAGCAGTTCTTC	CSVPTGGYEQFF
NA	TRBV7-9	12	TRBJ2-1	TGTGCCAGCAGCTTGAGGGGGGGAGAGCAGTTCTTC	CASSLRGGEQFF
TRBD1	TRBV6-1	14	TRBJ1-4	TGTGCCAGCAGTGACGGGACAGTTAATGAAAAACTGTTTTTT	CASSDGTVNEKLFF
NA	TRBV30	11	TRBJ2-3	TGTGCAAGAGGGGTCACAGATACGCAGTATTTT	CARGVTDTQYF
NA	TRBV18	16	TRBJ1-3	TGTGCCAGCTCATCAGAGAACATCCTTCTGGGAAACACCATATATTTT	CASSSENILLGNTIYF
NA	TRBV19	13	TRBJ1-3	TGTGCCAGTAGTCCAAACGGAGGAAACACCATATATTTT	CASSPNGGNTIYF
TRBD2	TRBV7-9	17	TRBJ2-2	TGTGCCAGCAGCTCCTGGACTAGCGGGGGGAACACCGGGGAGCTGTTTTTT	CASSSWTSGGNTGELFF
NA	TRBV10-3	14	TRBJ2-3	TGTGCCATCAGTGAGTCGAGGAGCACAGATACGCAGTATTTT	CAISESRSTDTQYF
NA	TRBV5-1	15	TRBJ2-1	TGCGCCAGCAGCCATGGCGGGGGCCCCTACAATGAGCAGTTCTTC	CASSHGGGPYNEQFF
NA	TRBV11-2	14	TRBJ2-5	TGTGCCAGCAGCTTTGGTACAAACCAAGAGACCCAGTACTTC	CASSFGTNQETQYF
NA	TRBV6-5	15	TRBJ1-1	TGTGCCAGCAGTTACTCGATCGGGGGCCTGACTGAAGCTTTCTTT	CASSYSIGGLTEAFF
NA	TRBV19	13	TRBJ2-5	TGTGCCAGTAGTAGCTCGGCAGCTGAGACCCAGTACTTC	CASSSSAAETQYF
NA	TRBV6-5	15	TRBJ2-7	TGTGCCAGCAGCCGGACCGTAACAGGGAGGTACGAGCAGTACTTC	CASSRTVTGRYEQYF
NA	TRBV12-5	12	TRBJ2-7	TGTGCTAGTGGTTTGTCCGAAACGGAGCAGTACTTC	CASGLSETEQYF